The rows below give T cell receptor beta chains drawn from one sample of a study of CD8+ T cells in alopecia areata. Profiled with immunoSEQ multiplex PCR; TCRdb holds only in-frame clones, not every one. Among under 350,000 clones listed, roughly 60% were seen once. This material consisted of CD4+ T cells sorted from blood, taken at week 24, from a patient treated with tofacitinib. The source is a human donor with alopecia areata. Both conserved end residues are part of each CDR3. The D gene is left open where the match is weak. The size field is filled for only some rows; it gives once, few, many or a size class.

j_call	clone_size	v_call	d_call	cdr3_nt	cdr3_aa
TRBJ2-5	NA	TRBV7-9	NA	TGTGCCAGCAGCTTCGGCAGGGAAGAGACCCAGTACTTC	CASSFGREETQYF
TRBJ1-3	NA	TRBV30	NA	TGTGCCTGGAGTCCTTCTGAAAACACCATATATTTT	CAWSPSENTIYF
TRBJ1-1	few	TRBV7-2	NA	TGTGCCAGCAGCTCTCACCCCCCCTTTACTGAAGCTTTCTTT	CASSSHPPFTEAFF
TRBJ2-3	NA	TRBV4-2	TRBD2	TGTGCCAGCAGTCAAGGGACCGGGGGGTGGAGTACAGATACGCAGTATTTT	CASSQGTGGWSTDTQYF
TRBJ2-3	once	TRBV5-1	TRBD2	TGCGCCAGCAAAAAGCGGGAAAGCACAGATACGCAGTATTTT	CASKKRESTDTQYF
TRBJ2-7	NA	TRBV5-1	NA	TGCGCCAGCTCCCCGGAGGGAGTCTACGAGCAGTACTTC	CASSPEGVYEQYF
TRBJ2-1	NA	TRBV5-6	NA	TGTGCCAGCAGCCTAGGGGTATTAGAGCAGTTCTTC	CASSLGVLEQFF
TRBJ2-5	NA	TRBV14	TRBD2	TGTGCCAGCAGCCAAGATCTAGGTCTAGCGGGGGCCGAAGAGACCCAGTACTTC	CASSQDLGLAGAEETQYF
TRBJ2-5	NA	TRBV15	TRBD2	TGTGCCACCAGCAGTCGGGGGGGCGGCGAGACCCAGTACTTC	CATSSRGGGETQYF
TRBJ1-6	NA	TRBV19	TRBD1	TGTGCCAGTAGTTGGGGGACAGTATCACCCCTCCACTTT	CASSWGTVSPLHF
TRBJ2-7	few	TRBV29-1	NA	TGCAGCGTTGATGGCCACAGGGACGAGCAGTACTTC	CSVDGHRDEQYF
TRBJ1-2	few	TRBV29-1	NA	TGCAGCGTTCCGCGCGGGCAAGGGTCCTATGGCTACACCTTC	CSVPRGQGSYGYTF
TRBJ2-5	NA	TRBV5-1	NA	TGCGCCAGCAGCTTGGTCCCAGGGTTAGAGACCCAGTACTTC	CASSLVPGLETQYF
TRBJ2-3	NA	TRBV19	TRBD2	TGTGCCAGTAGTGGACGTAGCGGGGGTCACCCTAGCACAGATACGCAGTATTTT	CASSGRSGGHPSTDTQYF
TRBJ1-4	NA	TRBV7-9	TRBD1	TGTGCCAGCAGACCCCAACCGGGACAGGGCATAGAAAAACTGTTTTTT	CASRPQPGQGIEKLFF
TRBJ1-6	NA	TRBV7-2	NA	TGTGCCAGCAGCAACAACAGACAGGCTAGGAGTTCACCCCTCCACTTT	CASSNNRQARSSPLHF
TRBJ2-5	NA	TRBV30	NA	TGTGCCTGGAGTGTACACCTCAAAGCCCGGACCCAGTACTTC	CAWSVHLKARTQYF
TRBJ1-4	few	TRBV14	NA	TGTGCCAGCAGCTTACGATTAACCGCAACTAATGAAAAACTGTTTTTT	CASSLRLTATNEKLFF
TRBJ2-2	NA	TRBV11-2	NA	TGCGCCAGCAGCCGGGACCCGAACACCGGGGAGCTGTTTTTT	CASSRDPNTGELFF
TRBJ2-7	few	TRBV2	NA	TGTGCCAGCACTGAGCAGGGTTACGAGCAGTACTTC	CASTEQGYEQYF
TRBJ2-3	few	TRBV29-1	NA	TGCAGCGTTACAGGTCCTTTCCCCACAGATACGCAGTATTTT	CSVTGPFPTDTQYF
TRBJ2-2	NA	TRBV7-2	NA	TGTGCCAGCAGCTTGTGGACAGTGAAGGGAACGGGGGAGCTGTTTTTT	CASSLWTVKGTGELFF
TRBJ2-5	NA	TRBV10-3	NA	TGTGCCATCAGTGGTGGGGGCGGTCGGGTTGAGACCCAGTACTTC	CAISGGGGRVETQYF
TRBJ2-5	NA	TRBV29-1	NA	TGCAGCGTCCAAGGACGGTTCCAAGAGACCCAGTACTTC	CSVQGRFQETQYF
TRBJ2-2	many	TRBV9	NA	TGTGCCAGCAGCGACGCCAGAAGGCGTCCCGGGGAGCTGTTTTTT	CASSDARRRPGELFF